Listed below are T cell receptor beta chains from one sample, sequenced in a study of shared clonotypes between healthy human individuals. TCRdb's table, derived via immunoSEQ multiplex PCR, lists solely in-frame clones and lacks some. The table includes about 500,000 clones, roughly three quarters detected once. Sequencing was performed on PBMCs. The receptors derive from a woman between 35 and 50 years old in good health. Some clones in this sample may be carry-over from other donors' samples. Each CDR3 is given with its conserved first and last residue. D genes are given only for firm matches. Size values are once, few and many counts, or a class for expanded clones, and some rows have none.

V gene,J gene,D gene,clone size,CDR3 protein,CDR3 DNA
TRBV6-5,TRBJ2-1,TRBD2,NA,CASSGLEPYNEQFF,TGTGCCAGCAGCGGACTAGAACCCTACAATGAGCAGTTCTTC
TRBV9,TRBJ2-1,TRBD2,few,CASSVDVGTSRGNEQFF,TGTGCCAGCAGCGTAGATGTAGGGACTAGCCGAGGCAATGAGCAGTTCTTC
TRBV30,TRBJ2-2,NA,NA,CAWSARVTGELFF,TGTGCCTGGAGCGCGAGGGTGACCGGGGAGCTGTTTTTT
TRBV7-8,TRBJ2-1,TRBD2,NA,CASSRSGTSYNEQFF,TGTGCCAGCAGCCGATCCGGGACTAGCTACAATGAGCAGTTCTTC
TRBV19,TRBJ2-5,NA,many,CASSPGHLQETQYF,TGTGCCAGTAGTCCGGGACACCTCCAAGAGACCCAGTACTTC
TRBV4-2,TRBJ2-7,NA,once,CASSQVGQRPSSYEQYF,TGTGCCAGCAGCCAAGTCGGCCAGCGACCCTCCTCCTACGAGCAGTACTTC
TRBV5-1,TRBJ2-3,NA,few,CASSLVDTQYF,TGCGCCAGCAGCTTGGTAGATACGCAGTATTTT
TRBV28,TRBJ2-7,TRBD1,many,CASSLSWTGVFREQYF,TGTGCCAGCAGTTTATCGTGGACAGGGGTATTTCGCGAGCAGTACTTC
TRBV7-8,TRBJ2-7,TRBD1,NA,CASSHPVGGNYEQYF,TGTGCCAGCAGCCACCCGGTAGGGGGCAACTACGAGCAGTACTTC
TRBV7-9,TRBJ1-5,NA,once,CASSPGVQARDQPQHF,TGTGCCAGCAGTCCAGGGGTTCAGGCCCGGGATCAGCCCCAGCATTTT
TRBV5-4,TRBJ1-1,NA,once,CASSLRGFMNTEAFF,TGTGCCAGCAGCTTGCGTGGGTTCATGAACACTGAAGCTTTCTTT
TRBV18,TRBJ1-2,NA,NA,CASSPQPGEGYTF,TGTGCCAGCTCACCACAGCCTGGGGAAGGCTACACCTTC
TRBV5-1,TRBJ1-2,NA,NA,CASSSTRNYGYTF,TGCGCCAGCAGCTCCACAAGGAACTATGGCTACACCTTC
TRBV5-6,TRBJ2-5,TRBD1,NA,CASSLKGTGQQETQYF,TGTGCCAGCAGCTTAAAGGGGACAGGGCAACAAGAGACCCAGTACTTC
TRBV19,TRBJ1-3,NA,NA,CASSIMARPVDTIYF,TGTGCCAGTAGTATAATGGCACGGCCCGTGGACACCATATATTTT
TRBV19,TRBJ1-2,NA,few,CASSLGANYGYTF,TGTGCCAGTAGTCTGGGTGCCAACTATGGCTACACCTTC
TRBV28,TRBJ2-3,NA,once,CASSSLGEGSTDTQYF,TGTGCCAGCAGTTCCTTGGGCGAGGGCAGCACAGATACGCAGTATTTT
TRBV10-1,TRBJ2-1,TRBD2,NA,CASSDSSGRSYNAQFF,TGCGCCAGCAGTGATTCTAGCGGGAGATCCTACAATGCGCAGTTCTTC
TRBV11-2,TRBJ2-7,TRBD2,NA,CASSSGGVRAEQYF,TGTGCCAGCAGCTCCGGGGGGGTGAGGGCCGAGCAGTACTTC
TRBV5-4,TRBJ2-5,NA,once,CASSSGTTKSETQYF,TGTGCCAGCAGCTCCGGGACCACCAAGTCGGAGACCCAGTACTTC
TRBV5-1,TRBJ1-4,NA,NA,CASSPDTQGEKLFF,TGCGCCAGCAGCCCCGACACCCAGGGGGAAAAACTGTTTTTT
TRBV25-1,TRBJ2-7,NA,NA,CASSEVGDKSYEQYF,TGTGCCAGCAGTGAGGTGGGGGATAAAAGCTACGAGCAGTACTTC
TRBV30,TRBJ1-1,NA,once,CAWSPDPNTEAFF,TGTGCCTGGAGTCCAGACCCGAACACTGAAGCTTTCTTT
TRBV10-2,TRBJ2-3,TRBD2,NA,CASSGATSGTPNTDTQYF,TGCGCCAGCAGTGGGGCGACTAGCGGGACTCCTAACACAGATACGCAGTATTTT
TRBV7-6,TRBJ1-2,NA,NA,CASSLAEGPYGYTF,TGTGCCAGCAGCTTAGCGGAGGGGCCCTATGGCTACACCTTC
TRBV23-1,TRBJ1-5,TRBD1,once,CASSQLGQGKHF,TGCGCCAGCAGTCAACTTGGACAGGGGAAACATTTT
TRBV5-4,TRBJ2-2,NA,NA,CASSLGGRRSTGELFF,TGTGCCAGCAGCTTGGGAGGTCGAAGAAGCACCGGGGAGCTGTTTTTT
TRBV28,TRBJ2-6,NA,NA,CASLRAGANVLTF,TGTGCCAGCTTACGGGCTGGGGCCAACGTCCTGACTTTC
TRBV15,TRBJ2-7,TRBD1,NA,CATSRFPGQGTYEQYF,TGTGCCACCAGCCGCTTCCCGGGACAGGGAACCTACGAGCAGTACTTC
TRBV11-1,TRBJ1-2,TRBD1,NA,CASSSGQGLNYGYTF,TGTGCCAGCAGCTCGGGACAGGGGCTTAACTATGGCTACACCTTC
TRBV5-1,TRBJ1-2,TRBD1,NA,CASSEGTGGGYGYTF,TGCGCCAGCAGCGAAGGGACAGGGGGTGGCTATGGCTACACCTTC
TRBV5-1,TRBJ2-3,TRBD1,NA,CASTLGRQGQGDTQYF,TGCGCCAGCACATTGGGAAGACAGGGTCAGGGAGATACGCAGTATTTT
TRBV7-9,TRBJ1-1,NA,NA,CASSLEAVQNAEAFF,TGTGCCAGCAGCTTAGAGGCCGTCCAGAACGCTGAAGCTTTCTTT
TRBV4-3,TRBJ2-7,TRBD2,NA,CASSPLAGAYGEQYF,TGCGCCAGCAGCCCTCTAGCGGGAGCGTACGGCGAGCAGTACTTC
TRBV10-3,TRBJ2-7,TRBD2,NA,CAISEPGLAGWSEQYF,TGTGCCATCAGTGAGCCAGGACTAGCGGGTTGGTCCGAGCAGTACTTC
TRBV7-2,TRBJ2-3,NA,NA,CASSLVGSRDTQYF,TGTGCCAGCAGCTTAGTTGGCTCCAGGGATACGCAGTATTTT
TRBV28,TRBJ2-7,NA,NA,CASSLAGFSYEQYF,TGTGCCAGCAGTTTAGCAGGGTTCTCCTACGAGCAGTACTTC
TRBV7-8,TRBJ2-1,NA,few,CASSLAQNELYNEQFF,TGTGCCAGCAGCTTAGCGCAGAACGAACTCTACAATGAGCAGTTCTTC
TRBV28,TRBJ1-2,TRBD1,NA,CASQKLRTGHPPRGYTF,TGTGCCAGTCAAAAACTCCGGACAGGGCATCCTCCGCGCGGCTACACCTTC